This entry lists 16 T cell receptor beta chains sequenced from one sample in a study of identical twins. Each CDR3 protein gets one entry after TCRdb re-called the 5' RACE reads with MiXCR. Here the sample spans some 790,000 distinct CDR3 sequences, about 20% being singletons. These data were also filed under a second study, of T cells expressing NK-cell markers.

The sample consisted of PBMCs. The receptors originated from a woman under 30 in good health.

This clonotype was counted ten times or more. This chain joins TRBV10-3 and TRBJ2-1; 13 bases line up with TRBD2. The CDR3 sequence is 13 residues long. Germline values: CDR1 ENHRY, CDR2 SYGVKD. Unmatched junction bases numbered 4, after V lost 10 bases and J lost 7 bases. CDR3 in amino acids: CATRLAGGNEQFF. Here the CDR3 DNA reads TGTGCCACCAGACTAGCGGGAGGAAATGAGCAGTTCTTC.

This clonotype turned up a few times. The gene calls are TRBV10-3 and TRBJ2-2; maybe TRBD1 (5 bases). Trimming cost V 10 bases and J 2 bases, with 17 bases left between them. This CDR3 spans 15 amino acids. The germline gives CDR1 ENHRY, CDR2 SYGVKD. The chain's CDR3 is CATFPDNSNTGELFF. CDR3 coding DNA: TGTGCCACGTTTCCGGACAACAGCAACACCGGGGAGCTGTTTTTT.

As DNA, the CDR3 is TGTGCCAGCAGCTTCCCGGACGGCTACGAGCAGTACTTC. Its translation: CASSFPDGYEQYF. The V gene is TRBV7-9, the J gene TRBJ2-7; D is unresolved. CDR3 size: 13 residues. Between the trimmed V and J ends, which lost 3 bases and 3 bases, there was a span of 9 bases. CDR1 is SEHNR and CDR2 is FQNEAQ in the germline V gene (reference sequence).

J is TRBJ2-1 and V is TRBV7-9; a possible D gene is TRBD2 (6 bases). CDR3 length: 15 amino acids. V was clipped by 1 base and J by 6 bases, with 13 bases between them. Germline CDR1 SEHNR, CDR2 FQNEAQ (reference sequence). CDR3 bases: TGTGCCAGCAGCTTAGGGGCGGCGGGGTTCAATGAGCAGTTCTTC. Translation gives CASSLGAAGFNEQFF.

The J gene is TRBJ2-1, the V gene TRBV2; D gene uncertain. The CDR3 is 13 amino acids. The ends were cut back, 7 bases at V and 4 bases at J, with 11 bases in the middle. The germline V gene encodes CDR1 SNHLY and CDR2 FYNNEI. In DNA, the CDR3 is TGTGCCAGCAAAGGCGGTAGTTACAATGAGCAGTTCTTC. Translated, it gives CASKGGSYNEQFF. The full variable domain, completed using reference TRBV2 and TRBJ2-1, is EPEVTQTPSHQVTQMGQEVILRCVPISNHLYFYWYRQILGQKVEFLVSFYNNEISEKSEIFDDQFSVERPDGSNFTLKIRSTKLEDSAMYFCASKGGSYNEQFFGPGTRLTVL.

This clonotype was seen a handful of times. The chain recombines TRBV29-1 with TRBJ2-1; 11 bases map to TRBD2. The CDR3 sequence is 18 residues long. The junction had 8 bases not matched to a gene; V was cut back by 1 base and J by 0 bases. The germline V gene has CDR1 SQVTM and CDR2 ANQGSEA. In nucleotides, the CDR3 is TGCAGCGTTGAAGGGGGACTAGCGGCAGGGGGCTCCTACAATGAGCAGTTCTTC. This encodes CSVEGGLAAGGSYNEQFF.

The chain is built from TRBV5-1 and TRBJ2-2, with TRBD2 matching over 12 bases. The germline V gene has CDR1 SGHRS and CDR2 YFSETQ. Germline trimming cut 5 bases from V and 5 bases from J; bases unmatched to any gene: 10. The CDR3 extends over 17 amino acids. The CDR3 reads CASRSTSGGVFTGELFF. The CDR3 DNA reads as TGCGCCAGCAGGTCGACTAGCGGGGGAGTTTTTACCGGGGAGCTGTTTTTT.

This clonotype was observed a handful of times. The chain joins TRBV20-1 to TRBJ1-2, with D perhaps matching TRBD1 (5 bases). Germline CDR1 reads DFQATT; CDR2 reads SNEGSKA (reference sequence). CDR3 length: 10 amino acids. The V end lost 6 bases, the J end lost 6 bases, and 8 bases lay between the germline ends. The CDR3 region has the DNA TGCAGTGCGGGCAGGGATGGCTACACCTTC. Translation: CSAGRDGYTF.

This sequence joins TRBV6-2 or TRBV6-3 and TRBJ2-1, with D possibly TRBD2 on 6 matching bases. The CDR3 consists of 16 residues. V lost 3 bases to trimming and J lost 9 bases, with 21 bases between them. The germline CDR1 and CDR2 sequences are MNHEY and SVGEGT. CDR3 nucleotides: TGTGCCAGCAGTTATCTTGCTCGGGCTAGCGACGGTGAGCAGTTCTTC. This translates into CASSYLARASDGEQFF.

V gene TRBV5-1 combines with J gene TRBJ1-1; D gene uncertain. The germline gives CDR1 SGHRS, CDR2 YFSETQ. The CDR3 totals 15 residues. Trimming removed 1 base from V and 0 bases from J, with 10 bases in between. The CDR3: CASSLNIDMNTEAFF. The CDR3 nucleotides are TGCGCCAGCAGCTTGAACATAGACATGAACACTGAAGCTTTCTTT.

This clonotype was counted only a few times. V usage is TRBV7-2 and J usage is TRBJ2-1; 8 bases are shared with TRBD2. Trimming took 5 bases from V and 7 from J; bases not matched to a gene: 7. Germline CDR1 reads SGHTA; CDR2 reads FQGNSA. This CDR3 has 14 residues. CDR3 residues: CASSPQRESNEQFF. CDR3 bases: TGTGCCAGCAGCCCCCAGCGGGAGTCTAATGAGCAGTTCTTC.

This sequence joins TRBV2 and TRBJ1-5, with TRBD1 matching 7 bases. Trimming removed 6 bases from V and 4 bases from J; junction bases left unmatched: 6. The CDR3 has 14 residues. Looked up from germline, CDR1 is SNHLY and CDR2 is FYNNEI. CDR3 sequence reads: CASSERQGNQPQHF. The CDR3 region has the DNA TGTGCCAGCAGCGAAAGACAGGGTAATCAGCCCCAGCATTTT.

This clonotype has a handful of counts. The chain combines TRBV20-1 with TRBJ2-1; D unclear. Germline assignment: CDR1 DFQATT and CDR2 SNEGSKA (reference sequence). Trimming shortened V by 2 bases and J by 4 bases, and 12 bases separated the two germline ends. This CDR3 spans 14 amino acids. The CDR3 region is CSARSRLFYNEQFF. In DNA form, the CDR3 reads TGCAGTGCTAGAAGTCGATTGTTTTACAATGAGCAGTTCTTC.

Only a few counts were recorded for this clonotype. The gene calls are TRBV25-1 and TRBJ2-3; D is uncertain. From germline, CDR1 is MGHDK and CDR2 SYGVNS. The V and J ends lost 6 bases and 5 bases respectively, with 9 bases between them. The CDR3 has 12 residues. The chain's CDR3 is CASRAQEDTQYF. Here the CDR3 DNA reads TGTGCCAGCAGAGCTCAGGAAGATACGCAGTATTTT.

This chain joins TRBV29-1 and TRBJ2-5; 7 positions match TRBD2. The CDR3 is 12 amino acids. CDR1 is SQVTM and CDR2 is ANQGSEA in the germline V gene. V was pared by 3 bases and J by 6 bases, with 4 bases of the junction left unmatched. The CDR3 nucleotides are TGCAGCGTTGAGGGCAGCGGGAAGACCCAGTACTTC. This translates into CSVEGSGKTQYF.

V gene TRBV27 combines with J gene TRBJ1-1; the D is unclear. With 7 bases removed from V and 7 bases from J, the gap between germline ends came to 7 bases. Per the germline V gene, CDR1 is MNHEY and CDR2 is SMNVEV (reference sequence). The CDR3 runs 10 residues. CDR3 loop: CASIQDEAFF. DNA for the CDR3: TGTGCCAGCATCCAGGATGAAGCTTTCTTT.